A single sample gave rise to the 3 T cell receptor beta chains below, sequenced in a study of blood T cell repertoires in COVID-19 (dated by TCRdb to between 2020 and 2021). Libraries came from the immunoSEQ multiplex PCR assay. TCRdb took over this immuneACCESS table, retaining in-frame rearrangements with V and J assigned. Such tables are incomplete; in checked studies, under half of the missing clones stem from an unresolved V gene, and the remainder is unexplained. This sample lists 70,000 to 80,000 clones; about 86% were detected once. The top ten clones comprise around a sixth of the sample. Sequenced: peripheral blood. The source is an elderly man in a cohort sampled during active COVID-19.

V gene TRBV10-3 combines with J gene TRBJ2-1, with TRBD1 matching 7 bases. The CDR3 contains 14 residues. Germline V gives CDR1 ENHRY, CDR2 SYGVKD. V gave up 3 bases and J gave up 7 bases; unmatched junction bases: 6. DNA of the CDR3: TGTGCCATCAGTGAAGGACAGGTTGTTAATGAGCAGTTCTTC. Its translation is CAISEGQVVNEQFF.

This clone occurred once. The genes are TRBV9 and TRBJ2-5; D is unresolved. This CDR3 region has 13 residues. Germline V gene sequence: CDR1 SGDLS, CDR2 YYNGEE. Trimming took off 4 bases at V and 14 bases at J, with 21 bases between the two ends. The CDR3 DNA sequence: TGTGCCAGCAGCCCCCGAACACCGGAAAGCGTTTACTTC. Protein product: CASSPRTPESVYF.

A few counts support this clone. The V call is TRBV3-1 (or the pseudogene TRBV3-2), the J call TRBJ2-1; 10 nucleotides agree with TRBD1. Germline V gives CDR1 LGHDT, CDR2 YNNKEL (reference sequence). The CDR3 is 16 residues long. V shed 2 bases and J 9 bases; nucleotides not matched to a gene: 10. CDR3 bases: TGTGCCAGCAGCCAAATGACAGGGGGCTCAATGGGTGAGCAGTTCTTC. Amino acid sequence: CASSQMTGGSMGEQFF.